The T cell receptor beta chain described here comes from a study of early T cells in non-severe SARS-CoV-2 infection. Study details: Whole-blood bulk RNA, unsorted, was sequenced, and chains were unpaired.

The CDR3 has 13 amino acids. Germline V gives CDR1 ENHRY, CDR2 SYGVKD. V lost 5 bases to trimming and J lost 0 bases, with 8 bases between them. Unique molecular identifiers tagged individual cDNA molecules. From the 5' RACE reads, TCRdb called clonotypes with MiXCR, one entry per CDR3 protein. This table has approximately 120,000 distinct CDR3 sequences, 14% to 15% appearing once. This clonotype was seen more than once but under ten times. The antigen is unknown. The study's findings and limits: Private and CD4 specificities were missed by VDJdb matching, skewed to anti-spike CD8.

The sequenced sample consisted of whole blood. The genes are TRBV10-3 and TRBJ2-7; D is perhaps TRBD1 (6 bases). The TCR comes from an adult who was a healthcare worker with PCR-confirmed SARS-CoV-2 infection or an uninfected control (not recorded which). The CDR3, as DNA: TGTGCCATCAGTCAGGGGAACTCCTACGAGCAGTACTTC. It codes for CAISQGNSYEQYF.